This record concerns one T cell receptor beta chain sequence. The data were obtained in a study of technical replicates of blood from several donors. Trimming took off 5 bases at V and 0 bases at J, with 16 bases between the two ends. CDR3 length equals 16 residues. The germline V gene has CDR1 SGHAT and CDR2 FQDESV (reference sequence). Sequencing was performed with immunoSEQ multiplex PCR; in TCRdb, only in-frame clones are kept and a portion is missing. This table holds tens of thousands of clones, approximately 86% found once. The source is a human donor in good health. Some clones in this sample may be carry-over from other donors' samples. The chain employs TRBV11-1 and TRBJ1-1, with D tentatively TRBD1 (6 bases). The sample comprised PBMCs. The CDR3 loop reads CASSPGTRDLNTEAFF. DNA for the CDR3: TGTGCCAGCAGCCCCGGGACAAGGGATCTGAACACTGAAGCTTTCTTT.